Listed here is a single T cell receptor beta chain. This record belongs to a study of cytomegalovirus exposure and HLA in healthy donors. V was clipped by 0 bases and J by 5 bases; unmatched bases: 12. Germline V gene lookup returns CDR1 LGHNT and CDR2 FRNRAP. This CDR3 region has 18 residues. PCR used 60 Vbeta primers and 13 Jbeta primers. Clones were sequenced by immunoSEQ multiplex PCR, and TCRdb holds only the in-frame ones, with some missing. The data show about 65,000 clones, about 82% seen once. The receptor was derived from a woman in her thirties in good health and CMV-seronegative. The sample taken for sequencing was PBMCs. V is TRBV12-5 and J is TRBJ1-5, with TRBD1 matching over 8 bases. CDR3 bases: TGTGCTAGTGGTTTGGTTATCCCCCTTGACAGGGGAGATCAGCCCCAGCATTTT. This codes for CASGLVIPLDRGDQPQHF. The entire variable domain, with the rest obtained from reference TRBV12-5 and TRBJ1-5, is as follows: DARVTQTPRHKVTEMGQEVTMRCQPILGHNTVFWYRQTMMQGLELLAYFRNRAPLDDSGMPKDRFSAEMPDATLATLKIQPSEPRDSAVYFCASGLVIPLDRGDQPQHFGDGTRLSIL.